This T cell receptor (beta chain) emerged from a study of beta chain features in type 1 diabetes. Study summary: When patients were set against healthy donors, age, gender and cell yields were similar. Over all samples combined, over 85 million sorted cells were examined.

In regard to this clone: Antigen unknown.

Study observations and caveats: Shorter TCRB CDR3s, moderately but significantly so, marked every one of the four CD4+ subsets in Type 1 diabetes patients.

Reverse transcription of all isolated RNA meant that expressed TCRB transcripts were sequenced. Deep immunoSEQ sequencing covered naive, central memory and regulatory T cell samples. Repertoires were generated with immunoSEQ multiplex PCR, while TCRdb's copy carries only in-frame clones and drops some. Of about 650,000 clones listed, 9.5% to 15% were seen once; the top ten hold over 0.1%. A CD45RO/CCR7/CD25/CD127/CD95/CD27 panel sorted naive, central memory, regulatory and stem cell-like memory CD4+ cells. The TCR comes from a man between 25 and 39 years old with type 1 diabetes. Input material: naive CD4+ T cells from blood.

CDR3 in amino acids: CAWSTPNRGRQPQHF. CDR3 nucleotides: TGTGCCTGGAGTACACCTAACAGGGGTCGTCAGCCCCAGCATTTT. This chain joins TRBV30 and TRBJ1-5, with TRBD1 matching 7 bases. V gave up 2 bases and J gave up 6 bases; unmatched junction bases: 10. This CDR3 comprises 15 residues. From germline, CDR1 is GTSNPN and CDR2 SVGIG (reference sequence).